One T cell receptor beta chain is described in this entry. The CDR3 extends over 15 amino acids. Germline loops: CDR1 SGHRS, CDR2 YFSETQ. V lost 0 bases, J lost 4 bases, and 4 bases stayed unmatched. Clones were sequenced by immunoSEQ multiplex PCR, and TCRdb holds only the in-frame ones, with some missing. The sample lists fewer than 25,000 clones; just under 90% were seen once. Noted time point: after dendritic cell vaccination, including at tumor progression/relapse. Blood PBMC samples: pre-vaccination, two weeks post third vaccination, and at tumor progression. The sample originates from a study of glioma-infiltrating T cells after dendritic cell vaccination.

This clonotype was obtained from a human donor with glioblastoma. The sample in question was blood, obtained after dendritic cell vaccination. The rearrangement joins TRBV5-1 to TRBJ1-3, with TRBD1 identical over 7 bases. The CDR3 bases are TGCGCCAGCAGCTTGGAGGGGGCGCCCGGAAACACCATATATTTT. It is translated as CASSLEGAPGNTIYF.